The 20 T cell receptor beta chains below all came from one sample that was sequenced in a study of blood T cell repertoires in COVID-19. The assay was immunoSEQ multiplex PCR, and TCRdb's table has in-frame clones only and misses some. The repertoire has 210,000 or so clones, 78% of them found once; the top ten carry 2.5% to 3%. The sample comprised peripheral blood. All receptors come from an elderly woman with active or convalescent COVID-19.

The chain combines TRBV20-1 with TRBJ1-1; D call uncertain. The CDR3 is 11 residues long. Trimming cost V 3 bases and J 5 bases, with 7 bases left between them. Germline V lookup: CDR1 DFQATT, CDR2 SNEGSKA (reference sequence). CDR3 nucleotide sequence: TGCAGTGCTAGGCCGGGAACTGAAGCTTTCTTT. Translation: CSARPGTEAFF.

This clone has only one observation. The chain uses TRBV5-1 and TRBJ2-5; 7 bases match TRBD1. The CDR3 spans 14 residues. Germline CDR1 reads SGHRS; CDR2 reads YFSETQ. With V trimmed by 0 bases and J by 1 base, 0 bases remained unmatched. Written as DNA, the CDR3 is TGCGCCAGCAGCTTGGGACAGGGCCAAGAGACCCAGTACTTC. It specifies CASSLGQGQETQYF.

CDR3 DNA: TGTGCCAGTAGTATAGCAACGACAGGGATGAACACTGAAGCTTTCTTT. Encoded protein: CASSIATTGMNTEAFF. The chain is built from TRBV19 and TRBJ1-1; 7 bases fit TRBD1. Germline CDR1 reads LNHDA; CDR2 reads SQIVND (reference sequence). J gave up 0 bases and V 1 base, and 5 bases lay outside the gene matches. The CDR3 loop spans 16 amino acids.

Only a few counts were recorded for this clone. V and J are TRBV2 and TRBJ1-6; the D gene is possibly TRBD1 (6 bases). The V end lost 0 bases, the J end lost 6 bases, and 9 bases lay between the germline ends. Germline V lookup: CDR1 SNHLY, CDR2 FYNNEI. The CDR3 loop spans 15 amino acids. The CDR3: CASSEAGRGNSPLHF. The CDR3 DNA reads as TGTGCCAGCAGTGAAGCGGGCAGGGGTAATTCACCCCTCCACTTT.

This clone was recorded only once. CDR3 region: CASSLQGAGVTEAFF. CDR3 bases: TGTGCCAGCAGCTTACAGGGGGCCGGGGTCACTGAAGCTTTCTTT. This chain links TRBV11-1 with TRBJ1-1; 8 bases agree with TRBD1. This CDR3 comprises 15 residues. Trimming at V came to 2 bases and at J to 4 bases, leaving 6 bases not matched to a gene. The germline gives CDR1 SGHAT, CDR2 FQDESV (reference sequence).

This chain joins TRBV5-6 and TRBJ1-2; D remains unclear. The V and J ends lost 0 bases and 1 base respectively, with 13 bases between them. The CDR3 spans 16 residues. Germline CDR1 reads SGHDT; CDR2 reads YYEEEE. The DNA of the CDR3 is TGTGCCAGCAGCTTGGAGAAAACGGGGTTTAACTATGGCTACACCTTC. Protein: CASSLEKTGFNYGYTF.

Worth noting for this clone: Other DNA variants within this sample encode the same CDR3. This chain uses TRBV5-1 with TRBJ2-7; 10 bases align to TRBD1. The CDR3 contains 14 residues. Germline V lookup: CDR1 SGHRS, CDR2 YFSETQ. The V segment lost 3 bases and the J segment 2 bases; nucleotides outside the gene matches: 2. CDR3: CASSSGQGAYEQYF. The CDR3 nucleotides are TGCGCCAGCAGCTCAGGACAGGGGGCCTACGAGCAGTACTTC.

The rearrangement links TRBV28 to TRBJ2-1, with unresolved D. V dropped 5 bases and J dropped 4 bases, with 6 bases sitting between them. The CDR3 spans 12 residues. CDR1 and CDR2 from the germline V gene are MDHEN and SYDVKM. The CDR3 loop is CASSTVYNEQFF. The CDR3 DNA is TGTGCCAGCAGTACGGTTTACAATGAGCAGTTCTTC.

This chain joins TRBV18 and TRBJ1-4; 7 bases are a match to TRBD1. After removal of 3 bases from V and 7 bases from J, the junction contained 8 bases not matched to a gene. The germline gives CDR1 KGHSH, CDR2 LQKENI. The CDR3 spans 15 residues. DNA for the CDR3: TGTGCCAGCTCACCTTCGGAGGGGGCGCGTGAAAAACTGTTTTTT. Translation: CASSPSEGAREKLFF.

CDR3 protein: CASSYVRGNTEAFF. The DNA of the CDR3 is TGTGCCAGCAGTTACGTCAGGGGGAACACTGAAGCTTTCTTT. The rearrangement links TRBV6-5 to TRBJ1-1; tentatively, D is TRBD1 (6 bases). The CDR3 has 14 residues. CDR1 MNHEY and CDR2 SVGAGI come from the germline V gene. V gave up 2 bases and J gave up 1 base, with 8 bases separating them.

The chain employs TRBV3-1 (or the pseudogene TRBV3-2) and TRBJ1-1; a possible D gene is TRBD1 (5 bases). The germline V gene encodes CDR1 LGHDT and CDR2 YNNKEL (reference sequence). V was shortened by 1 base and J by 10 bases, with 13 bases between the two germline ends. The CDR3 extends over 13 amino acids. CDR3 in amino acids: CASSQGPRASAFF. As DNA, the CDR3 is TGTGCCAGCAGCCAAGGGCCCAGGGCGTCAGCTTTCTTT.

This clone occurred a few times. The CDR3 DNA follows: TGTGCCTGGAGTCCACAACAATGGACTAGTGAGGTACCGGAGCAGTTCTTC. Its translation is CAWSPQQWTSEVPEQFF. The chain links TRBV30 to TRBJ2-1, with 7 bases that match TRBD2. With 2 bases clipped from V and 10 bases from J, the junction kept 20 bases outside the gene matches. This CDR3 spans 17 amino acids. The germline CDR1 and CDR2 sequences are GTSNPN and SVGIG (reference sequence). Supplemented by reference TRBV30 and TRBJ2-1, the full variable domain reads SQTIHQWPATLVQPVGSPLSLECTVEGTSNPNLYWYRQAAGRGLQLLFYSVGIGQISSEVPQNLSASRPQDRQFILSSKKLLLSDSGFYLCAWSPQQWTSEVPEQFFGPGTRLTVL.

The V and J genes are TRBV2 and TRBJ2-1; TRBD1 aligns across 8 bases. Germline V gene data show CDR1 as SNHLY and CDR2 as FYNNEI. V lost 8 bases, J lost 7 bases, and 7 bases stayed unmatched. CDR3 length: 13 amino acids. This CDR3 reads CASSQDRENEQFF. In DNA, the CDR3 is TGTGCCAGCTCGCAGGACAGGGAGAATGAGCAGTTCTTC.

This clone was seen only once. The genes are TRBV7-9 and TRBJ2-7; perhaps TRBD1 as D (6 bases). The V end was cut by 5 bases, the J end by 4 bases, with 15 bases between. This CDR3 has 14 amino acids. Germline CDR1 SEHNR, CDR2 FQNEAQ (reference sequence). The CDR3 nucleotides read TGTGCCAGCAGCCCCGACAGGTTTGCATACGAGCAGTACTTC. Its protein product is CASSPDRFAYEQYF. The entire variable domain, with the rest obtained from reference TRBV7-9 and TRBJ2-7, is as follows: DTGVSQNPRHKITKRGQNVTFRCDPISEHNRLYWYRQTLGQGPEFLTYFQNEAQLEKSRLLSDRFSAERPKGSFSTLEIQRTEQGDSAMYLCASSPDRFAYEQYFGPGTRLTVT.

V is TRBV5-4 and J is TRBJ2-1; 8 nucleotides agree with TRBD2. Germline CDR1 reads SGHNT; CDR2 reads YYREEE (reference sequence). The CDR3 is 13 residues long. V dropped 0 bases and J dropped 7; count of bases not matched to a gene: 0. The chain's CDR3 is CASSLAGGNEQFF. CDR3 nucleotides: TGTGCCAGCAGCTTGGCGGGGGGGAATGAGCAGTTCTTC. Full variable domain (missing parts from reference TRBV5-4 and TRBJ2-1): ETGVTQSPTHLIKTRGQQVTLRCSSQSGHNTVSWYQQALGQGPQFIFQYYREEENGRGNFPPRFSGLQFPNYSSELNVNALELDDSALYLCASSLAGGNEQFFGPGTRLTVL.

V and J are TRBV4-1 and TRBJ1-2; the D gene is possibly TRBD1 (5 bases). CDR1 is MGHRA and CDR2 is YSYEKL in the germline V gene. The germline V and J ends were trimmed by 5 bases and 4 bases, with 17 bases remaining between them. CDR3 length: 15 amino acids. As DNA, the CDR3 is TGCGCCAGCAGCGACGCCGGGGGGGAGAGCTATGGCTACACCTTC. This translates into CASSDAGGESYGYTF.

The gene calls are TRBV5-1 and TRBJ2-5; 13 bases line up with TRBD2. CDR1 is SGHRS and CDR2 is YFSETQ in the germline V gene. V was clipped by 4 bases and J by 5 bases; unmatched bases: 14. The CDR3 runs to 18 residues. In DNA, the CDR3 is TGCGCCAGCAGCGTGTCTACTAGCGGGGGGGCCCATGTGGAGACCCAGTACTTC. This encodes CASSVSTSGGAHVETQYF. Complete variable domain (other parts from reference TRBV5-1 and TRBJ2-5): KAGVTQTPRYLIKTRGQQVTLSCSPISGHRSVSWYQQTPGQGLQFLFEYFSETQRNKGNFPGRFSGRQFSNSRSEMNVSTLELGDSALYLCASSVSTSGGAHVETQYFGPGTRLLVL.

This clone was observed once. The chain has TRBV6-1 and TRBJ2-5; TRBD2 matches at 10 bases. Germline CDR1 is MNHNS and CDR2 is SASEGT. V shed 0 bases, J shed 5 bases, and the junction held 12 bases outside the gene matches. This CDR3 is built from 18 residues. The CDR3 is CASSEARLAGATGETQYF. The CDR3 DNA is TGTGCCAGCAGTGAAGCCCGACTAGCGGGCGCAACTGGGGAGACCCAGTACTTC.

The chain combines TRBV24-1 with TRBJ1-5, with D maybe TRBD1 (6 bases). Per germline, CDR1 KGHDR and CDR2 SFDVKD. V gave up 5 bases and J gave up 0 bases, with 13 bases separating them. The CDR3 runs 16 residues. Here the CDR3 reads CATSVGGRGSNQPQHF. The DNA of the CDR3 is TGTGCCACCAGTGTAGGGGGTCGGGGTAGCAATCAGCCCCAGCATTTT.

CDR3: CASSGVGGSDTQYF. As DNA, the CDR3 is TGTGCCAGCAGCGGAGTAGGGGGTTCAGATACGCAGTATTTT. The chain recombines TRBV7-9 with TRBJ2-3, with a weak D call TRBD1 (6 bases). Germline V gives CDR1 SEHNR, CDR2 FQNEAQ (reference sequence). The CDR3 contains 14 residues. V dropped 5 bases and J dropped 4 bases, with 13 bases sitting between them.